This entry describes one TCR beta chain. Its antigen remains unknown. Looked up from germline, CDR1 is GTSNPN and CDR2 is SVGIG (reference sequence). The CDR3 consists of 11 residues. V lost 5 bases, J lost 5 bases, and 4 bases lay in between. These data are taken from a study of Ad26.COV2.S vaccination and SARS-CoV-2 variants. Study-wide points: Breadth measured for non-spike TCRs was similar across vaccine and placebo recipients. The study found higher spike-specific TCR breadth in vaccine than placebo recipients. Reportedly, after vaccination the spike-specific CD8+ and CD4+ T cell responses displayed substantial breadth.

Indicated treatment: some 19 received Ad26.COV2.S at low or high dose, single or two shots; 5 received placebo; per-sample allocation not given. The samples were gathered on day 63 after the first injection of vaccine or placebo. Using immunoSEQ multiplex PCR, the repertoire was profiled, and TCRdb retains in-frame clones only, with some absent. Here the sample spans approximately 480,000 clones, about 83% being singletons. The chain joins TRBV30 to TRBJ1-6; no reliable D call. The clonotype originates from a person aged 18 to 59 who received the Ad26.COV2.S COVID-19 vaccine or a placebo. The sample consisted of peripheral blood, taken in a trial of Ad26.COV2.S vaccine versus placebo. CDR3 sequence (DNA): TGTGCCTGGGGAGATAATTCACCCCTCCACTTT. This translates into CAWGDNSPLHF.